This T cell receptor beta chain came from a study of technical replicates of blood from several donors. The table came from immunoSEQ multiplex PCR; TCRdb's copy has only in-frame clones and leaves some out. The sample holds roughly 60,000 clones, approximately 92% seen once. Source material: PBMCs. This TCR was sampled from a human donor in good health. Some clones in this sample may be carry-over from other donors' samples.

In DNA, the CDR3 is TGCGCCAGCAGCCAAGAGGGACAGGGGGCGAGGGGCTACACCTTC. Amino acid sequence: CASSQEGQGARGYTF. This chain joins TRBV4-3 and TRBJ1-2, with 12 bases fitting TRBD1. The germline V gene encodes CDR1 LGHNA and CDR2 YSLEER. CDR3 size: 15 residues. The trim removed 0 bases at V and 8 bases at J, leaving 4 bases unmatched.